Below, 30 T cell receptor beta chains from the same sample are listed, as sequenced in a study of T cell clonality in common variable immunodeficiency. Sequencing used immunoSEQ multiplex PCR; TCRdb keeps in-frame clones, though not all of them. The sample gives about 74,000 clones, none seen only once, and the top ten clones hold over 0.7%. The material sequenced was peripheral blood mononuclear cells. The receptors derive from a person between 18 and 70 years old in good health.

There are many counts of this clone. Coverage ceases 3 residues before the CDR3 finishes, and the germline J gene fills in the end. The chain recombines TRBV7-2 with TRBJ2-7, with D tentatively TRBD2 (6 bases). The ends were cut back, 5 bases at V and 0 bases at J, with 14 bases in the middle. CDR1 is SGHTA and CDR2 is FQGNSA in the germline V gene. The CDR3 extends over 15 amino acids. CDR3 residues: CASSPPSARSYEQYF. CDR3 bases read: TGTGCCAGCAGCCCCCCTAGCGCGCGCTCCTACGAG.

This clone turned up a few times. Read sequence stops 3 residues before the CDR3 end, and the germline J gene provides the missing end. V gene TRBV25-1 combines with J gene TRBJ1-4; D not certain. CDR1 and CDR2 from the germline V gene are MGHDK and SYGVNS. The V end lost 4 bases, the J end lost 1 base, and 7 bases lay between the germline ends. CDR3 size: 14 residues. CDR3 protein: CASSVRGTNEKLFF. The sequenced CDR3 bases are TGTGCCAGCAGTGTACGCGGAACTAATGAAAAA.

Concerning this clone itself: The CDR3 end falls 3 residues outside the read, so it is completed with the germline J gene. The chain uses TRBV7-8 and TRBJ1-5; TRBD1 matches at 10 bases. Germline CDR1 and CDR2: SGHVS and FQNEAQ. Trimming took 3 bases from V and 9 from J; bases not matched to a gene: 5. This CDR3 contains 14 residues. CDR3 DNA (partial): TGTGCCAGCAGCTTTGACAGGGGGCAGAGGCCC. Translating it yields CASSFDRGQRP. The CDR3 as a whole reads CASSFDRGQRPQHF.

This clone was counted many times. The read terminates 3 residues before the CDR3 end, so the remaining end is supplied by the germline J gene. The chain links TRBV20-1 to TRBJ1-5; D possibly corresponds to TRBD1 (6 bases). The CDR3 length is 13 residues. Germline values: CDR1 DFQATT, CDR2 SNEGSKA (reference sequence). The covered CDR3 bases are TGCAATATACCGGGACATTGCAATCAGCCC. The encoded protein is CNIPGHCNQP. The entire CDR3 reads CNIPGHCNQPQHF.

This clone was seen ten or more times. The read ends 3 residues before the CDR3 terminus; that terminus is restored from the germline J gene. The chain uses TRBV14 and TRBJ2-5; D possibly corresponds to TRBD1 (5 bases). Germline CDR1 SGHDN, CDR2 FVKESK. The V end was cut by 0 bases, the J end by 1 base, with 15 bases between. This CDR3 contains 17 residues. CDR3 region: CASSQDKRRQPQETQYF. CDR3 DNA, as far as it was read: TGTGCCAGCAGCCAAGATAAAAGGAGACAGCCCCAAGAGACC.

Of note for this clone: Read sequence stops 3 residues before the CDR3 end, and the germline J gene provides the missing end. The J gene is TRBJ2-5, the V gene TRBV11-3; TRBD1 agrees at 8 bases. Germline V lookup: CDR1 SGHNT, CDR2 YENEEA. The CDR3 has 13 residues. V shed 5 bases and J 5 bases; nucleotides not matched to a gene: 4. The CDR3 sequence: CASSLTGVETQYF. CDR3 DNA, as far as it was read: TGTGCCAGCAGCCTGACAGGGGTGGAGACC.

This clone appeared many times. The read ends 3 residues shy of where the CDR3 ends; the end is completed using the germline J gene. The V call is TRBV19, the J call TRBJ2-3; no reliable D call. The CDR3 spans 13 residues. Germline V gene sequence: CDR1 LNHDA, CDR2 SQIVND (reference sequence). Trimming removed 3 bases from V and 0 bases from J, with 4 bases in between. The CDR3 reads CASSIGSTDTQYF. CDR3 bases read: TGTGCCAGTAGTATCGGGAGCACAGATACG.

There are many counts of this clone. The sequence runs out 3 residues before the end of the CDR3; the remainder is reconstructed from the germline J gene. The chain joins TRBV5-1 to TRBJ2-1, with 8 bases identical to TRBD2. Germline V gene lookup returns CDR1 SGHRS and CDR2 YFSETQ. Unmatched junction bases numbered 6, after V lost 0 bases and J lost 4 bases. The CDR3 sequence is 16 residues long. The chain's CDR3 is CASSLDGTRGYNEQFF. CDR3 bases read: TGCGCCAGCAGCTTGGATGGGACTAGAGGTTACAATGAG.

As to this clone: The CDR3 extends 3 residues past the end of the read, so its final part is completed from the germline J gene. This chain links TRBV20-1 with TRBJ2-7, with TRBD1 matching 8 bases. This CDR3 is 15 amino acids long. The V and J ends lost 1 base and 5 bases, in that order; junction bases with no gene match: 10. The germline CDR1 and CDR2 sequences are DFQATT and SNEGSKA (reference sequence). The CDR3 sequence: CSARAWTGYTDEQYF. The sequenced part of the CDR3 DNA is TGCAGTGCTAGAGCCTGGACAGGGTACACGGACGAG.

This clone showed up many times. The read stops 3 residues short of the end of the CDR3; the missing end is completed from the germline J gene. This chain connects TRBV19 to TRBJ2-5; TRBD1 aligns across 12 bases. Losses at the gene ends were 1 base for V and 5 bases for J; bases not matched to a gene: 5. This CDR3 spans 16 amino acids. Germline-derived CDR1 and CDR2 are LNHDA and SQIVND (reference sequence). CDR3 DNA, as far as it was read: TGTGCCAGTAGTATAGGAGGGACAGGGGGCGCGGAGACC. It encodes CASSIGGTGGAET. The CDR3 in its entirety is CASSIGGTGGAETQYF.

This clone showed up many times. The missing CDR3 end, 3 residues past where the read stops, is filled in from the germline J gene. J is TRBJ2-3 and V is TRBV10-3, with 7 bases fitting TRBD2. With V trimmed by 8 bases and J by 0 bases, 5 bases remained unmatched. The germline V gene has CDR1 ENHRY and CDR2 SYGVKD. This CDR3 has 14 residues. CDR3 amino acids: CAIGGLPSTDTQYF. The part of the CDR3 DNA that was read is TGTGCCATCGGGGGACTACCAAGCACAGATACG.

Ten or more counts support this clone. The CDR3 end lies 3 residues beyond the end of the read and is filled in from the germline J gene. V gene TRBV19 combines with J gene TRBJ2-1; 7 bases map to TRBD1. There are 18 residues in the CDR3. The V gene's germline CDR1 is LNHDA and CDR2 SQIVND (reference sequence). V lost 4 bases, J lost 4 bases, and 16 bases stayed unmatched. The chain's CDR3 is CASSTRPGTAQTYNEQFF. The DNA read from the CDR3 is TGTGCCAGTAGTACCCGGCCCGGGACAGCACAAACATACAATGAG.

This clone was picked up many times. Read sequence stops 3 residues before the CDR3 end, and the germline J gene provides the missing end. This chain joins TRBV11-2 and TRBJ2-5; D ambiguous. The CDR3 consists of 14 residues. V lost 1 base, J lost 0 bases, and 6 bases lay in between. Per the germline V gene, CDR1 is SGHAT and CDR2 is FQNNGV. Partial CDR3 DNA: TGTGCCAGCAGCTTAGCAGCGTACCAAGAGACC. It specifies CASSLAAYQET. The complete CDR3 sequence is CASSLAAYQETQYF.

This clone occurred many times. The read gets to within 3 residues of the CDR3 end, and the germline J gene fills in the rest. The chain joins TRBV18 to TRBJ2-3, with TRBD2 matching over 9 bases. Germline values: CDR1 KGHSH, CDR2 LQKENI. The CDR3 is 18 residues long. Losses at the gene ends were 3 bases for V and 2 bases for J; bases not matched to a gene: 12. The DNA read from the CDR3 is TGTGCCAGCTCACCCCCGGCCGCCGGACTAGCGCTCACAGATACG. Amino acid sequence: CASSPPAAGLALTDT. The full-length CDR3 reads as CASSPPAAGLALTDTQYF.

This clone was seen many times. The read terminates 3 residues before the CDR3 end, so the remaining end is supplied by the germline J gene. This chain links TRBV19 with TRBJ2-7; possibly TRBD1 for D (5 bases). With 2 bases removed from V and 0 bases from J, the gap between germline ends came to 8 bases. Germline V gene lookup returns CDR1 LNHDA and CDR2 SQIVND (reference sequence). The CDR3 length is 14 residues. The CDR3 loop is CASSIRQSSYEQYF. The sequenced part of the CDR3 DNA is TGTGCCAGTAGTATAAGACAGAGCTCCTACGAG.

As regards this clone: The junction and the germline gene differ at one end; a read error may be behind it. The read finishes 3 residues shy of the CDR3 end, and the germline J gene is used to complete it. This chain connects TRBV7-7 to TRBJ1-1; D remains ambiguous. This CDR3 is 13 amino acids long. From germline, CDR1 is SSHAT and CDR2 FNYEAQ (reference sequence). The CDR3 loop reads CASSLDQNTEAFF. CDR3 DNA (partial): TGTGCTAGCAGCTTAGATCAGAACACTGAA.

This clone has a count of ten or more. The CDR3 end lies 3 residues beyond the end of the read and is filled in from the germline J gene. The chain combines TRBV5-4 with TRBJ2-7, with D possibly TRBD2 on 5 matching bases. Germline-derived CDR1 and CDR2 are SGHNT and YYREEE (reference sequence). CDR3 length: 14 amino acids. The V end was cut by 0 bases, the J end by 5 bases, with 12 bases between. CDR3 residues: CASSLDVGRDEQYF. CDR3 DNA (partial): TGTGCCAGCAGCTTGGATGTTGGGCGGGACGAG. Based on the CDR3 plus reference TRBV5-4 and TRBJ2-7, the full variable domain is ETGVTQSPTHLIKTRGQQVTLRCSSQSGHNTVSWYQQALGQGPQFIFQYYREEENGRGNFPPRFSGLQFPNYSSELNVNALELDDSALYLCASSLDVGRDEQYFGPGTRLTVT.

This clone was seen many times. This may be a read error: a much more frequent sequence differs by one nucleotide. The read ends 3 residues before the CDR3 terminus; that terminus is restored from the germline J gene. The rearrangement uses TRBV6-1 and TRBJ2-3, with 7 bases matching TRBD2. This CDR3 has 13 amino acids. Germline V gene data show CDR1 as MNHNS and CDR2 as SASEGT. The CDR3 region is CASSETRLAPQYF. The part of the CDR3 DNA that was read is TGTGCCAGCAGTGAGACGAGACTAGCCCCG.

This clone was counted many times. Read coverage stops 3 residues before the CDR3 terminus; the germline J gene supplies the remainder. The chain recombines TRBV20-1 with TRBJ2-1, with D maybe TRBD1 (6 bases). Germline loops: CDR1 DFQATT, CDR2 SNEGSKA (reference sequence). Trimming removed 3 bases at V and 6 bases at J, with 21 bases between. This CDR3 has 16 amino acids. The CDR3 DNA, read in part, is TGCAGTGCTAGTCCGGAGACAGGCGGAATGACCAATGAG. Translating gives CSASPETGGMTNE. The whole CDR3 protein is CSASPETGGMTNEQFF.

Ten or more counts support this clone. From the germline J gene comes the end of the CDR3, since the read stops 3 residues before it. This sequence joins TRBV5-4 and TRBJ1-1, with 7 bases matching TRBD1. V was clipped by 0 bases and J by 5 bases; unmatched bases: 10. CDR3 length: 16 residues. Per germline, CDR1 SGHNT and CDR2 YYREEE (reference sequence). CDR3 DNA, as far as it was read: TGTGCCAGCAGCTTGGGGGGGACAGCGGGGGGGACTGAA. This translates into CASSLGGTAGGTE. The whole CDR3 protein is CASSLGGTAGGTEAFF. Based on the CDR3 plus reference TRBV5-4 and TRBJ1-1, the full variable domain is ETGVTQSPTHLIKTRGQQVTLRCSSQSGHNTVSWYQQALGQGPQFIFQYYREEENGRGNFPPRFSGLQFPNYSSELNVNALELDDSALYLCASSLGGTAGGTEAFFGQGTRLTVV.

This clone came up many times. Sequencing ends 3 residues short of the CDR3 end; the germline J gene provides the rest. This rearrangement joins TRBV2 to TRBJ1-4; D uncertain. The CDR3 covers 13 residues. The V gene's germline CDR1 is SNHLY and CDR2 FYNNEI. V lost 3 bases, J lost 8 bases, and 10 bases lay in between. CDR3 sequence reads: CASSEFRGEKLFF. The part of the CDR3 DNA that was read is TGTGCCAGCAGTGAGTTCCGGGGAGAAAAA.

Notes on this clone: The DNA ends 3 residues before the CDR3 does, and the rest of the CDR3 is filled in from the germline J gene. The chain combines TRBV11-1 with TRBJ1-2; D is perhaps TRBD1 (5 bases). The CDR3 is 14 residues long. Germline CDR1 SGHAT, CDR2 FQDESV (reference sequence). Incomplete CDR3 DNA: TGTGCCAGCAGCTTTTATAATGGGGCAAGAGGC. This codes for CASSFYNGARG. The CDR3 in its entirety is CASSFYNGARGYTF.

Comment on this clone: The germline gene is not matched at one end of the junction; a read error may be the cause. The missing CDR3 end, 3 residues past where the read stops, is filled in from the germline J gene. V gene TRBV7-9 combines with J gene TRBJ1-6, with a weak D call TRBD1 (5 bases). Looked up from germline, CDR1 is SEHNR and CDR2 is FQNEAQ (reference sequence). This CDR3 is 14 amino acids long. The part of the CDR3 DNA that was read is TGTTCCAGCACCTTCTTACGGGGGGGGTCACCC. It translates to CSSTFLRGGSP. The entire CDR3 protein reads CSSTFLRGGSPLHF.

This clone was detected many times. Coverage ceases 3 residues before the CDR3 finishes, and the germline J gene fills in the end. The V call is TRBV29-1, the J call TRBJ2-1; 9 positions match TRBD2. Germline V gene data show CDR1 as SQVTM and CDR2 as ANQGSEA. V trimming: 3 bases; J trimming: 5 bases; junction bases outside the gene matches: 5. CDR3 length equals 14 residues. The part of the CDR3 DNA that was read is TGCAGCGTTGACGTAGCGGGAGTCAACAATGAG. This encodes CSVDVAGVNNE. The entire CDR3 is CSVDVAGVNNEQFF.

In this sample, this clone turned up many times. The sequence runs out 3 residues before the end of the CDR3; the remainder is reconstructed from the germline J gene. The chain couples TRBV20-1 to TRBJ2-4; D remains unclear. V was cut by 2 bases and J by 3 bases, with 11 bases left in between. CDR3 length equals 14 residues. CDR1 and CDR2 (germline): DFQATT, SNEGSKA (reference sequence). Here the CDR3 reads CSARSRKGKNIQYF. The covered CDR3 bases are TGCAGTGCTAGAAGTAGGAAGGGCAAAAACATT.

This clone was counted many times. This CDR3 reads CASSIAGTALEDGYTF. CDR3 DNA (partial): TGTGCCAGTAGTATAGCTGGGACAGCATTGGAGGATGGC. The rearrangement links TRBV19 to TRBJ1-2, with 7 bases matching TRBD1. The read halts 3 residues ahead of the CDR3 end, with the missing end drawn from the germline J gene. The CDR3 contains 16 residues. V lost 1 base, J lost 6 bases, and 11 bases stayed unmatched. Germline V lookup: CDR1 LNHDA, CDR2 SQIVND (reference sequence).

This clone was picked up many times. Read data end 3 residues before the CDR3 end; the end is taken from the germline J gene. The genes are TRBV28 and TRBJ2-5; tentative D call: TRBD1 (5 bases). Looked up from germline, CDR1 is MDHEN and CDR2 is SYDVKM. CDR3 size: 13 residues. Trimming removed 6 bases from V and 4 bases from J, with 12 bases in between. The CDR3 loop is CASSQGRGETQYF. The covered CDR3 bases are TGTGCCAGCAGCCAAGGAAGGGGAGAGACC.

Many counts were recorded for this clone. The CDR3 end lies 3 residues beyond the end of the read and is filled in from the germline J gene. The chain uses TRBV4-1 and TRBJ1-5; D is unresolved. Germline CDR1 MGHRA, CDR2 YSYEKL. The CDR3 sequence is 14 residues long. Deletions cut 3 bases from V and 4 bases from J, with 10 bases between. The CDR3 loop is CASSQQLANQPQHF. CDR3 DNA (partial): TGCGCCAGCAGCCAGCAGCTAGCTAATCAGCCC.

There are many counts of this clone. The read stops 3 residues short of the end of the CDR3; the missing end is completed from the germline J gene. V and J are TRBV20-1 and TRBJ2-1, with a tentative D call TRBD2 (6 bases). The V end lost 5 bases, the J end lost 5 bases, and 19 bases lay between the germline ends. The CDR3 is made up of 15 amino acids. Per germline, CDR1 DFQATT and CDR2 SNEGSKA (reference sequence). CDR3 DNA (partial): TGCAGTGCTCCTATCATTAAGGACTACCACAATGAG. This sequence encodes CSAPIIKDYHNE. The full CDR3 is CSAPIIKDYHNEQFF.

This clone was picked up many times. The read stops 3 residues short of the end of the CDR3; the missing end is completed from the germline J gene. V is TRBV20-1 and J is TRBJ1-2; 7 bases line up with TRBD1. Germline V CDR1 and CDR2: DFQATT, SNEGSKA (reference sequence). The CDR3 has 14 amino acids. Trimming at V came to 0 bases and at J to 3 bases, leaving 4 bases not matched to a gene. The sequenced part of the CDR3 DNA is TGCAGTGCTAGAGATTCGGGGACAGACTATGGC. Translating it yields CSARDSGTDYG. In full, the CDR3 is CSARDSGTDYGYTF.